This TCR beta chain appears in the sequencing data of a study of cytomegalovirus exposure and HLA in healthy donors. Whole-study findings and limits: Reports showed the classifier diagnosing cytomegalovirus status with high specificity and sensitivity.

Turning to this clone: Its antigen is still unknown.

In the PCR, 60 Vbeta and 13 Jbeta primers were used. Sequencing was performed with immunoSEQ multiplex PCR; in TCRdb, only in-frame clones are kept and a portion is missing. Here the sample spans approximately 100,000 clones, roughly 71% being singletons. V shed 0 bases and J shed 3 bases, with 17 bases lying between them. Germline CDR1 and CDR2: SGHRS and YFSETQ. The CDR3 length is 17 residues. V is TRBV5-1 and J is TRBJ2-3, with D possibly matching TRBD1 (5 bases). The source material was PBMCs. This clonotype was sampled from a woman in her 40s in good health and CMV-seronegative. CDR3: CASSLGRRVGVTDTQYF. Here the CDR3 DNA reads TGCGCCAGCAGCTTGGGGCGCCGCGTAGGGGTAACAGATACGCAGTATTTT. The full variable domain, completed using reference TRBV5-1 and TRBJ2-3, is KAGVTQTPRYLIKTRGQQVTLSCSPISGHRSVSWYQQTPGQGLQFLFEYFSETQRNKGNFPGRFSGRQFSNSRSEMNVSTLELGDSALYLCASSLGRRVGVTDTQYFGPGTRLTVL.